These 15 T cell receptor beta chains originate from one sample sequenced in a study of shared clonotypes between healthy human individuals. In the naive CD8 group, cells lacked CD45RO and were positively selected for CCR7, so terminally differentiated effector memory CD45RA+ cells were left out. Using immunoSEQ multiplex PCR, the repertoire was profiled, and TCRdb retains in-frame clones only, with some absent. Of 2 million or so clones in the sample, around 96% were seen once. The sample was naive CD8+ T cells sorted from blood. The receptors shown here come from a man aged 18 to 29 in good health.

The chain links TRBV7-9 to TRBJ2-7; D is unclear. This CDR3 spans 14 amino acids. Trimming cost V 5 bases and J 2 bases, with 13 bases left between them. The V gene's germline CDR1 is SEHNR and CDR2 FQNEAQ (reference sequence). CDR3 amino acids: CASSPAEYTYEQYF. CDR3 nucleotides: TGTGCCAGCAGCCCCGCCGAGTACACCTACGAGCAGTACTTC.

This chain joins TRBV6-1 and TRBJ2-3, with D perhaps TRBD1 (6 bases). The ends were cut back, 6 bases at V and 0 bases at J, with 13 bases in the middle. Germline V lookup: CDR1 MNHNS, CDR2 SASEGT. The CDR3 sequence is 15 residues long. CDR3: CASRIGQYSTDTQYF. The CDR3 coding sequence is TGTGCCAGCAGGATAGGACAGTACAGCACAGATACGCAGTATTTT.

The J gene is TRBJ2-5, the V gene TRBV27, with 7 bases aligning to TRBD2. This CDR3 is 15 amino acids long. The junction had 7 bases not matched to a gene; V was cut back by 3 bases and J by 3 bases. Per the germline V gene, CDR1 is MNHEY and CDR2 is SMNVEV (reference sequence). Here the CDR3 DNA reads TGTGCCAGCAGTTTCTTGGGGGGGAGGGAAGAGACCCAGTACTTC. It specifies CASSFLGGREETQYF.

The rearrangement joins TRBV9 to TRBJ2-1; the D call may be TRBD1 or TRBD2 (5 bases each). V lost 4 bases and J 6 bases, leaving 17 bases between the germline ends. Per the germline V gene, CDR1 is SGDLS and CDR2 is YYNGEE. The CDR3 is made up of 15 amino acids. This CDR3 is CASSILAGAANEQFF. The DNA for the CDR3 is TGTGCCAGCAGCATACTGGCCGGGGCAGCCAATGAGCAGTTCTTC. The complete variable domain, with remaining parts taken from reference TRBV9 and TRBJ2-1, reads DSGVTQTPKHLITATGQRVTLRCSPRSGDLSVYWYQQSLDQGLQFLIQYYNGEERAKGNILERFSAQQFPDLHSELNLSSLELGDSALYFCASSILAGAANEQFFGPGTRLTVL.

The gene calls are TRBV5-1 and TRBJ2-7; 7 nucleotides match TRBD2. Germline V gene lookup returns CDR1 SGHRS and CDR2 YFSETQ. The CDR3 contains 12 residues. V lost 6 bases to trimming and J lost 6 bases; unmatched junction nucleotides: 6. DNA of the CDR3: TGCGCCAGCAAGGCTAGCGGAATCGAGCAGTACTTC. It translates to CASKASGIEQYF. The complete variable domain, with remaining parts taken from reference TRBV5-1 and TRBJ2-7, reads KAGVTQTPRYLIKTRGQQVTLSCSPISGHRSVSWYQQTPGQGLQFLFEYFSETQRNKGNFPGRFSGRQFSNSRSEMNVSTLELGDSALYLCASKASGIEQYFGPGTRLTVT.

V is TRBV27 and J is TRBJ2-2, with D unclear. CDR1 is MNHEY and CDR2 is SMNVEV in the germline V gene (reference sequence). The CDR3 is 13 residues long. V was cut by 5 bases and J by 7 bases, with 11 bases left in between. In nucleotides, the CDR3 is TGTGCCAGCAGTCCCCCAGTTCTCGGGGAGCTGTTTTTT. It specifies CASSPPVLGELFF.

The CDR3 region has the DNA TGTGCCAGCAGTTACTCCGCTAGCGACACAGATACGCAGTATTTT. Translating it yields CASSYSASDTDTQYF. The V and J genes are TRBV6-5 and TRBJ2-3; D perhaps matches TRBD2 (6 bases). V lost 0 bases, J lost 2 bases, and 9 bases lay in between. CDR3 length: 15 residues. Looked up from germline, CDR1 is MNHEY and CDR2 is SVGAGI.

This chain uses TRBV4-1 with TRBJ1-6; TRBD1 might be the D (6 bases). Germline assignment: CDR1 MGHRA and CDR2 YSYEKL. This CDR3 is 16 amino acids long. The V gene lost 1 base and the J gene lost 8 bases, with 15 bases spanning the gap. In nucleotides, the CDR3 is TGCGCCAGCAGCCAAGTTTTGCGAGGGGGTCATTCACCCCTCCACTTT. Amino acids: CASSQVLRGGHSPLHF.

V usage is TRBV5-6 and J usage is TRBJ1-1, with D perhaps TRBD1 (5 bases). Trimming took 0 bases from V and 1 from J, leaving 13 bases between them. This CDR3 has 16 amino acids. Germline V gives CDR1 SGHDT, CDR2 YYEEEE. Here the CDR3 DNA reads TGTGCCAGCAGCTTGGGGACTACAGGACGGAACACTGAAGCTTTCTTT. Translation gives CASSLGTTGRNTEAFF.

The chain has TRBV6-5 and TRBJ2-1; D unclear. CDR3 size: 14 residues. V shed 6 bases and J shed 3 bases, with 12 bases lying between them. Germline CDR1 MNHEY, CDR2 SVGAGI. CDR3 nucleotides: TGTGCCAGCAGGACCAAGACGGACTACAATGAGCAGTTCTTC. Translated: CASRTKTDYNEQFF.

J is TRBJ1-6 and V is TRBV25-1, with D perhaps matching TRBD1 (6 bases). The germline V gene has CDR1 MGHDK and CDR2 SYGVNS. The CDR3 length is 14 residues. Deletions cut 5 bases from V and 9 bases from J, with 14 bases between. CDR3 loop: CASSSQGLSSPLHF. CDR3 coding DNA: TGTGCCAGCAGTAGCCAGGGGCTGAGTTCACCCCTCCACTTT.

J is TRBJ2-3 and V is TRBV4-1; D not resolved. CDR3 length: 11 amino acids. CDR1 is MGHRA and CDR2 is YSYEKL in the germline V gene. With 3 bases removed from V and 8 bases from J, the gap between germline ends came to 6 bases. CDR3 protein: CASSQAGTQYF. Here the CDR3 DNA reads TGCGCCAGCAGCCAGGCAGGTACGCAGTATTTT.

This chain joins TRBV13 and TRBJ1-1; D is possibly TRBD1 (5 bases). V lost 2 bases, J lost 6 bases, and 10 bases lay in between. CDR1 and CDR2 from the germline V gene are PRHDT and FYEKMQ (reference sequence). The CDR3 contains 13 residues. CDR3: CASSLRGEAEAFF. The CDR3 DNA follows: TGTGCCAGCAGCTTACGAGGGGAGGCTGAAGCTTTCTTT.

This clone is a singleton in its sample. The sample carries other DNA sequences with the same CDR3. The chain links TRBV28 to TRBJ2-7, with D possibly being TRBD1 or TRBD2 (6 bases each). This CDR3 spans 15 amino acids. The germline CDR1 and CDR2 sequences are MDHEN and SYDVKM. V lost 3 bases to trimming and J lost 0 bases, with 12 bases between them. Here the CDR3 DNA reads TGTGCCAGCAGTTTCCGGGGGCTCAGCTCCTACGAGCAGTACTTC. Translated: CASSFRGLSSYEQYF.

The V gene is TRBV5-5, the J gene TRBJ2-5; possible D gene TRBD2, 5 bases. V shed 7 bases and J shed 4 bases, with 20 bases lying between them. CDR3 length equals 15 residues. Germline V CDR1 and CDR2: SGHKS, YYEKEE (reference sequence). The CDR3 nucleotides are TGTGCCAGCCCATCCGAGGGTGAGGGCGGAGAGACCCAGTACTTC. Translating it yields CASPSEGEGGETQYF.